This T cell receptor beta chain was observed in a study of human thymus T cells. Whole-study results and caveats: Thymic and blood repertoires appeared to carry a bias in their V and J gene usage. Related studies found that unrelated individuals share highly overlapping thymic repertoires.

Profiling relied on immunoSEQ multiplex PCR, and the TCRdb table lists in-frame clones only, not all of them. Of some 120,000 clones in the sample, around 94% were seen once. A word on this clone: Antigen unknown.

The CDR3 length is 13 residues. Resected material from corrective heart surgery provided the thymus tissue analysed. The people who donated were healthy Finnish babies having corrective surgery for congenital heart defects. This clonotype was sampled from a boy less than two years old with a congenital heart defect but otherwise immunologically healthy. The sequenced sample consisted of thymus tissue. The chain links TRBV21-1 to TRBJ1-3. TRBV21-1 has pseudogene status. The CDR3 DNA follows: TGTGCCAGCAGCCTCGGACTGTTAAACACCATATATTTT. Amino acids: CASSLGLLNTIYF.